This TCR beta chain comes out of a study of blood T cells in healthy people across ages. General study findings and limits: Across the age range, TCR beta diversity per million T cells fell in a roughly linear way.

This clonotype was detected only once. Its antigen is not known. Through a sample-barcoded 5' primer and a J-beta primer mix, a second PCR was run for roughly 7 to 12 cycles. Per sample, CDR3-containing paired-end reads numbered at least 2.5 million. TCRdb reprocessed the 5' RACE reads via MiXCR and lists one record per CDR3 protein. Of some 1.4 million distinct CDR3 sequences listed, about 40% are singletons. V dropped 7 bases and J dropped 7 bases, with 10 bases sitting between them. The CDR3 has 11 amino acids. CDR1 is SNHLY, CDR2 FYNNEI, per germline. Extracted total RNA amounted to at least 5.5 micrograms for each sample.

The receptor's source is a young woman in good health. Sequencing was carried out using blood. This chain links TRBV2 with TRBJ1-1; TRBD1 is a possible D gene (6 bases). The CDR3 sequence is CASNLQGEAFF. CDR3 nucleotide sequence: TGTGCCAGCAACCTACAGGGTGAAGCTTTCTTT. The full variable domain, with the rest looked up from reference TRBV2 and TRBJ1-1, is EPEVTQTPSHQVTQMGQEVILRCVPISNHLYFYWYRQILGQKVEFLVSFYNNEISEKSEIFDDQFSVERPDGSNFTLKIRSTKLEDSAMYFCASNLQGEAFFGQGTRLTVV.